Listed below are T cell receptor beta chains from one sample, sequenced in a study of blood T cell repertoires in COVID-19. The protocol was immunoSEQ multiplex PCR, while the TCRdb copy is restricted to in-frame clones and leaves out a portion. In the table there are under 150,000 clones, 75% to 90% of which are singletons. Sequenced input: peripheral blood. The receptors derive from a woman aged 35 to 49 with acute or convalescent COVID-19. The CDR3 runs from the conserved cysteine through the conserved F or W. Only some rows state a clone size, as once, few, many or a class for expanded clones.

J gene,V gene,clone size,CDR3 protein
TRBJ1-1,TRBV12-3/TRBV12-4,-,CASSLQENTEAFF
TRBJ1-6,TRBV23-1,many,CAIHPRRSYNSPLHF
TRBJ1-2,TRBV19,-,CASSIAANPYYGYTF
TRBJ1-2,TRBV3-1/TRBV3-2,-,CASSQEGRGYGYTF
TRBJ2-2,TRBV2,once,CASSAQRVTGELFF
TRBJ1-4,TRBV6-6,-,CASSYGREKLFF
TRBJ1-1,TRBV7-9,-,CASSLPTVAEAFF
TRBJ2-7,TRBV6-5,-,CASSYSSVSGAYEQYF
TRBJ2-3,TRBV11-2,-,CASSFRGLAATDTQYF
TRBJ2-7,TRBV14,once,CASSQTYRGEQYF
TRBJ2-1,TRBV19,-,CASRTQGLRDNEQFF
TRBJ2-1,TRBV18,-,CASSPIGTGAYNEQFF
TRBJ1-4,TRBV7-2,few,CASSRKGGNNEKLFF
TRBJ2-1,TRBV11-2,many,CASSLMTFLYNEQFF
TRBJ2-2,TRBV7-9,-,CASSPNTGELFF
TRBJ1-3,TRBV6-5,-,CASSYSPQYGNTIYF
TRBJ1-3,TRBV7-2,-,CASSPWDSSGNTIYF
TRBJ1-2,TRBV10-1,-,CASSKVLKDRGPGGYTF
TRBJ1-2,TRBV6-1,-,CASSEPGFGYTF
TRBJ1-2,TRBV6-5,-,CASSYRQGGGYTF
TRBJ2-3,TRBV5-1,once,CASSLTSGGADTQYF
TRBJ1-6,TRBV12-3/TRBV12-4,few,CASSPHGNSPLHF
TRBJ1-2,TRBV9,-,CASSVAPGLRNYGYTF
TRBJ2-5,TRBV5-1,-,CASTEQETQYF
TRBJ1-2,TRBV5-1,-,CASSRGEGYGYTF
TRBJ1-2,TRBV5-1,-,CASSLGTGGYGYTF
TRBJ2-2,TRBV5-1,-,CASSLTGKLDTGELFF
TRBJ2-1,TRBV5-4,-,CASSLAVGNEQFF
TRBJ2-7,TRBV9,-,CASSPRQGNTYEQYF
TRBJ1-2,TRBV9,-,CASSVGAGQGDYGYTF
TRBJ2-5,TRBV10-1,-,CASSEKGEFGETQYF
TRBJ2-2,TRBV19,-,CASSMPRFGTGLVGELFF
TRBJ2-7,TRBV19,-,CASSMTGTGGWYEQYF
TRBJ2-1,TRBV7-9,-,CASSLAGQLNNEQFF
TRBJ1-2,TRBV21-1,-,CASSRNKEATDPRGYTF
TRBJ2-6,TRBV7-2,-,CASSLGISRGWSRANVLTF
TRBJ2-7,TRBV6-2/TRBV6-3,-,CASSYFPGETYEQYF
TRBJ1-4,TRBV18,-,CASSPYREANEKLFF
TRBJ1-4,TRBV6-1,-,CASSEYPGKDEKLFF
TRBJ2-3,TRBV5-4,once,CASSFKKGLAGADTQYF
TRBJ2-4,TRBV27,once,CASSSGYIQYF
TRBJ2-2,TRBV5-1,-,CASSRTSGEITGELFF